One and the same sample provided the 24 T cell receptor beta chains below, sequenced in a study of control samples from healthy donors and cancer patients. Profiled with immunoSEQ multiplex PCR; TCRdb holds only in-frame clones, not every one. The sample yields around 230,000 clones, about 93% seen once. Sequenced input: blood. These receptors all come from a man aged 50-59 years in good health.

The V and J genes are TRBV7-2 and TRBJ1-6; D may be TRBD1 (5 bases). CDR3 length: 15 residues. The germline gives CDR1 SGHTA, CDR2 FQGNSA. V lost 3 bases, J lost 13 bases, and 19 bases lay in between. For the CDR3, the DNA is TGTGCCAGCAGCTTGGCAGGAGGGGATGTCTTGCCCCTCCACTTT. Translation gives CASSLAGGDVLPLHF.

V and J are TRBV20-1 and TRBJ2-7; 10 bases map to TRBD1. V shed 5 bases, J shed 6 bases, and the junction held 4 bases outside the gene matches. Germline CDR1 and CDR2: DFQATT and SNEGSKA (reference sequence). The CDR3 has 12 amino acids. The CDR3 nucleotides are TGCAGTGCTCGTGGGACAGGGGCCGAGCAGTACGTC. This encodes CSARGTGAEQYV.

The genes are TRBV9 and TRBJ2-3; 9 bases agree with TRBD2. Germline V gene lookup returns CDR1 SGDLS and CDR2 YYNGEE. With V trimmed by 4 bases and J by 4 bases, 7 bases remained unmatched. This CDR3 region has 15 residues. The CDR3 DNA sequence: TGTGCCAGCAGCCTTTGGCGGGGGGGCGCAGATACGCAGTATTTT. Translating it yields CASSLWRGGADTQYF.

The V gene is TRBV7-2, the J gene TRBJ2-7, with 8 bases that match TRBD2. The CDR3 is 16 residues long. Germline CDR1 reads SGHTA; CDR2 reads FQGNSA. Losses at the gene ends were 2 bases for V and 2 bases for J; bases not matched to a gene: 8. CDR3 sequence (DNA): TGTGCCAGCAGCTTACGGCGGGGGGCTACCGCCTACGAGCAGTACTTC. This translates into CASSLRRGATAYEQYF.

The V and J genes are TRBV27 and TRBJ1-5, with 9 bases that match TRBD1. CDR1 and CDR2 from the germline V gene are MNHEY and SMNVEV (reference sequence). Losses at the gene ends were 4 bases for V and 11 bases for J; bases not matched to a gene: 12. The CDR3 spans 15 residues. The CDR3 DNA sequence: TGTGCCAGCAGTTCTCTTGCGACAGGGGGTCTGACCCAGCATTTT. Translation: CASSSLATGGLTQHF.

This clone is a singleton in its sample. The V and J genes are TRBV7-9 and TRBJ2-2; 8 nucleotides agree with TRBD1. This CDR3 is 16 amino acids long. The junction had 6 bases not matched to a gene; V was cut back by 1 base and J by 5 bases. Germline CDR1 and CDR2: SEHNR and FQNEAQ (reference sequence). DNA for the CDR3: TGTGCCAGCAGCTTAGAGGCAGGGGGCAGGACCGGGGAGCTGTTTTTT. This gives the protein CASSLEAGGRTGELFF.

The chain employs TRBV9 and TRBJ1-6; D remains unclear. Trimming took off 3 bases at V and 8 bases at J, with 15 bases between the two ends. Per germline, CDR1 SGDLS and CDR2 YYNGEE. This CDR3 spans 15 amino acids. The CDR3 bases are TGTGCCAGCAGCGAGGGTCCCCAATGGGATTCACCCCTCCACTTT. Its protein product is CASSEGPQWDSPLHF.

The V and J genes are TRBV6-5 and TRBJ1-1, with D hard to call. V lost 3 bases, J lost 6 bases, and 11 bases lay in between. The CDR3 is 13 amino acids. Germline CDR1 is MNHEY and CDR2 is SVGAGI. Here the CDR3 reads CASSYGSWAEAFF. DNA of the CDR3: TGTGCCAGCAGTTATGGGTCCTGGGCTGAAGCTTTCTTT.

V gene TRBV19 combines with J gene TRBJ2-5, with D maybe TRBD2 (6 bases). The V and J ends lost 4 bases and 5 bases respectively, with 11 bases between them. The CDR3 has 13 amino acids. Germline lookup yields CDR1 LNHDA and CDR2 SQIVND (reference sequence). The CDR3 spells CASSTRERETQYF. CDR3 coding DNA: TGTGCCAGTAGTACTCGGGAGAGGGAGACCCAGTACTTC. The full variable domain, its missing parts supplied by reference TRBV19 and TRBJ2-5, is DGGITQSPKYLFRKEGQNVTLSCEQNLNHDAMYWYRQDPGQGLRLIYYSQIVNDFQKGDIAEGYSVSREKKESFPLTVTSAQKNPTAFYLCASSTRERETQYFGPGTRLLVL.

The chain links TRBV3-1 (or the pseudogene TRBV3-2) to TRBJ1-1; TRBD1 matches at 10 bases. Trimming removed 3 bases from V and 7 bases from J; junction bases left unmatched: 8. In germline, CDR1 is LGHDT, CDR2 YNNKEL (reference sequence). This CDR3 contains 15 residues. The CDR3, as DNA: TGTGCCAGCAGCCAGGGAGACAGGGGGCAGAATGAAGCTTTCTTT. The encoded protein is CASSQGDRGQNEAFF.

The V gene is TRBV11-1, the J gene TRBJ2-2; D possibly matches TRBD1 or TRBD2 (6 bases each). Looked up from germline, CDR1 is SGHAT and CDR2 is FQDESV (reference sequence). The V end lost 2 bases, the J end lost 4 bases, and 14 bases lay between the germline ends. The CDR3 runs 16 residues. The CDR3 loop is CASSLLVGGGTGELFF. The DNA for the CDR3 is TGTGCCAGCAGCTTACTCGTCGGGGGCGGCACCGGGGAGCTGTTTTTT. The variable domain in full, completed from reference TRBV11-1 and TRBJ2-2, reads EAEVAQSPRYKITEKSQAVAFWCDPISGHATLYWYRQILGQGPELLVQFQDESVVDDSQLPKDRFSAERLKGVDSTLKIQPAELGDSAMYLCASSLLVGGGTGELFFGEGSRLTVL.

V usage is TRBV6-6 and J usage is TRBJ2-7, with 8 bases identical to TRBD1. V was clipped by 5 bases and J by 3 bases; unmatched bases: 9. Germline V gene lookup returns CDR1 MNHNY and CDR2 SVGAGI (reference sequence). The CDR3 is 15 residues long. The CDR3 DNA reads as TGTGCCAGCAGTGAGGGACAGGCATCCGTCTACGAGCAGTACGTC. Protein product: CASSEGQASVYEQYV.

The gene calls are TRBV12-3 or TRBV12-4 and TRBJ2-7; perhaps TRBD1 as D (6 bases). The V end lost 5 bases, the J end lost 7 bases, and 15 bases lay between the germline ends. CDR3 length: 13 residues. CDR3 sequence reads: CASSRTVDREQYV. CDR3 DNA sequence: TGTGCCAGCAGTCGGACGGTCGACAGGGAGCAGTACGTC.

This rearrangement joins TRBV5-6 to TRBJ1-5; 12 bases match TRBD1. Germline trimming cut 3 bases from V and 7 bases from J; bases unmatched to any gene: 5. The CDR3 is 15 amino acids. Germline CDR1 and CDR2: SGHDT and YYEEEE. The CDR3 spells CASSSRDRGRQPQHF. CDR3 in DNA: TGTGCCAGCAGCTCCCGGGACAGGGGGCGACAGCCCCAGCATTTT.

V is TRBV29-1 and J is TRBJ2-2, with D unclear. CDR1 and CDR2 (germline): SQVTM, ANQGSEA. The CDR3 length is 11 residues. CDR3 in amino acids: CGIGDTGELFF. CDR3 nucleotides: TGCGGAATTGGGGACACCGGGGAGCTGTTTTTT.

This chain links TRBV5-1 with TRBJ1-2; 7 positions agree with TRBD1. The CDR3 sequence is 14 residues long. Trimming at V came to 1 base and at J to 4 bases, leaving 4 bases not matched to a gene. Germline V gene lookup returns CDR1 SGHRS and CDR2 YFSETQ. The CDR3 DNA follows: TGCGCCAGCAGCTTGCTGGGACAGCCCTATGGCTACACCTTC. Protein product: CASSLLGQPYGYTF.

The V call is TRBV4-1, the J call TRBJ1-1; tentatively, D is TRBD1 (5 bases). From germline, CDR1 is MGHRA and CDR2 YSYEKL. This CDR3 has 15 amino acids. V was clipped by 1 base and J by 1 base, with 10 bases between them. CDR3 nucleotide sequence: TGCGCCAGCAGCCAAGGGCCCAGGGCGAACACTGAAGCTTTCTTT. Amino acids: CASSQGPRANTEAFF.

The sample holds one count of this clone. In DNA, the CDR3 is TGTGCCAGTAGGCTAAACCTACTCTATGGCTACACCTTC. Protein: CASRLNLLYGYTF. The chain carries TRBV19 and TRBJ1-2; D gene unclear. V lost 6 bases, J lost 4 bases, and 12 bases lay in between. This CDR3 spans 13 amino acids. Germline V gives CDR1 LNHDA, CDR2 SQIVND (reference sequence).

This clone is a singleton in its sample. The rearrangement uses TRBV28 and TRBJ2-5, with D uncertain. In germline, CDR1 is MDHEN, CDR2 SYDVKM. Trimming left V 7 bases short and J 5 bases short, with 8 bases between. This CDR3 has 11 amino acids. The CDR3 sequence is CASTSSETQYF. In DNA form, the CDR3 reads TGTGCCAGCACATCAAGTGAGACCCAGTACTTC.

This rearrangement joins TRBV5-8 to TRBJ2-5, with D hard to call. In germline, CDR1 is SGHTS, CDR2 YDEGEE. Trimming cost V 2 bases and J 5 bases, with 7 bases left between them. The CDR3 covers 12 residues. This chain's CDR3 is CASSFSRETQYF. CDR3 in DNA: TGTGCCAGCAGCTTCTCCAGGGAGACCCAGTACTTC.

This sequence joins TRBV29-1 and TRBJ1-1; maybe TRBD1 (6 bases). Between the trimmed V and J ends, which lost 7 bases and 8 bases, there was a span of 17 bases. The CDR3 length is 12 residues. CDR1 SQVTM and CDR2 ANQGSEA come from the germline V gene. CDR3 region: CSAQGPGAEAFF. CDR3 DNA: TGCAGCGCCCAAGGCCCAGGGGCAGAAGCTTTCTTT. The whole variable domain, remainder taken from reference TRBV29-1 and TRBJ1-1, is SAVISQKPSRDICQRGTSLTIQCQVDSQVTMMFWYRQQPGQSLTLIATANQGSEATYESGFVIDKFPISRPNLTFSTLTVSNMSPEDSSIYLCSAQGPGAEAFFGQGTRLTVV.

The rearrangement uses TRBV5-1 and TRBJ2-2; D is perhaps TRBD1 (5 bases). CDR3 length: 15 residues. V shed 0 bases and J shed 6 bases, with 12 bases lying between them. Germline lookup yields CDR1 SGHRS and CDR2 YFSETQ. CDR3 DNA: TGCGCCAGCAGCTTGGAGACAGTCGAGTCCGGGGAGCTGTTTTTT. This translates into CASSLETVESGELFF.

The genes are TRBV5-5 and TRBJ2-7; D unresolved. In germline, CDR1 is SGHKS, CDR2 YYEKEE (reference sequence). V lost 2 bases, J lost 0 bases, and 9 bases lay in between. The CDR3 loop spans 14 amino acids. As DNA, the CDR3 is TGTGCCAGCAGCTTTTCGTTTCCCTCCTACGAGCAGTACGTC. It specifies CASSFSFPSYEQYV.

The rearrangement uses TRBV18 and TRBJ1-2, with 7 nucleotides matching TRBD1. The V and J ends lost 2 bases and 10 bases, in that order; junction bases with no gene match: 10. Germline V gene sequence: CDR1 KGHSH, CDR2 LQKENI. This CDR3 contains 14 residues. CDR3 in amino acids: CASSPGRTGRDYTF. In DNA, the CDR3 is TGTGCCAGCTCACCAGGCAGGACAGGCCGCGACTACACCTTC.